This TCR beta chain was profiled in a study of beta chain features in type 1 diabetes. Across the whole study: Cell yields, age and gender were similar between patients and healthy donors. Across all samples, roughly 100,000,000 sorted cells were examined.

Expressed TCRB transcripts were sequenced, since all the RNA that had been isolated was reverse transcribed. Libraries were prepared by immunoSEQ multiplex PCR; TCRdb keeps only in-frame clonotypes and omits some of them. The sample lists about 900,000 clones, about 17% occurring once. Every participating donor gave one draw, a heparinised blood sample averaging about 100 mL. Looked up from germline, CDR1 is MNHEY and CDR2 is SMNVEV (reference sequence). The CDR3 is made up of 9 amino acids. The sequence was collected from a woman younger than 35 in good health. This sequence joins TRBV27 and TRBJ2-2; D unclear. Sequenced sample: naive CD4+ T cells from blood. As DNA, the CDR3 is TGTGCGAACACCGGGGAGCTGTTTTTT. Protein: CANTGELFF.